The subject of this entry is one T cell receptor beta chain. Its specificity is unknown. The data derive from a study of OX40 agonist ivuxolimab in advanced cancers. Study results and caveats: CD4+ T cells averaged fewer expanded clones than CD8+ T cells. Blood T cells, both CD4+ and CD8+, expanded clonally by week 6 at 0.1 to 3.0 mg/kg.

V dropped 0 bases and J dropped 1 base, with 8 bases sitting between them. CDR1 and CDR2 from the germline V gene are SGHRS and YFSETQ. There are 14 residues in the CDR3. The protocol was immunoSEQ multiplex PCR, while the TCRdb copy is restricted to in-frame clones and leaves out a portion. Of around 60,000 clones in the sample, 85% to 90% were seen once. This TCR derives from an adult with an advanced solid tumor such as melanoma, head and neck, liver or kidney cancer. This specimen consisted of CD4+ or CD8+ T cells sorted from blood, obtained in a trial of the OX40 agonist ivuxolimab. This chain joins TRBV5-1 and TRBJ2-7; D gene uncertain. The CDR3 region has the DNA TGCGCCAGCAGCTTGGGTGCGCAATCCTACGAGCAGTACTTC. It codes for CASSLGAQSYEQYF.